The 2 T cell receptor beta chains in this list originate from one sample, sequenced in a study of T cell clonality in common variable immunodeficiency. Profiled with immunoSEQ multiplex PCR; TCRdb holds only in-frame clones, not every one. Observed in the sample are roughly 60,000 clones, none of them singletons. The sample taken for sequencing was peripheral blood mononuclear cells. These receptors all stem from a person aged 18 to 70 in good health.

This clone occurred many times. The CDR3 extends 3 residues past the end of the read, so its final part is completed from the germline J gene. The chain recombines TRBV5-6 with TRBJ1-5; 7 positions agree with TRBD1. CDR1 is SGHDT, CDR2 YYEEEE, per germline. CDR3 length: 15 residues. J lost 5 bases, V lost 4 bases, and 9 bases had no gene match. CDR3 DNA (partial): TGTGCCAGCAGCCTCCGACAGGGAAGGGATCAGCCC. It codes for CASSLRQGRDQP. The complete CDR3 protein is CASSLRQGRDQPQHF. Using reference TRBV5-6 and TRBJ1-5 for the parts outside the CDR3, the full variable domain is DAGVTQSPTHLIKTRGQQVTLRCSPKSGHDTVSWYQQALGQGPQFIFQYYEEEERQRGNFPDRFSGHQFPNYSSELNVNALLLGDSALYLCASSLRQGRDQPQHFGDGTRLSIL.

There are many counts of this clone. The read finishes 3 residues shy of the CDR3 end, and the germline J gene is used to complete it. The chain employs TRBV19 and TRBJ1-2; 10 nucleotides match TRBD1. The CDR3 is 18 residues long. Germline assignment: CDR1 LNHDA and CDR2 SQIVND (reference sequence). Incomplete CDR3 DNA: TGTGCCAGTACCTCCGATTCCGGGACAGGGGTCCAGCTTGCCGGC. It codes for CASTSDSGTGVQLAG. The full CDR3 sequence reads CASTSDSGTGVQLAGYTF.